Following are 3 T cell receptor beta chains from one sample sequenced in a study of T cells in Graves' hyperthyroidism and ophthalmopathy. TCR beta CDR3 regions were amplified from RNA. A set of HTBI primers served as the primers for a first-round RT-PCR of the TCR CDR3. TCRdb reanalysed the multiplex PCR reads using MiXCR and keeps one entry per CDR3 protein. The data contain 410,000 or so distinct CDR3 sequences, about 14% of them seen just once; the ten biggest clones take up roughly 13%. The sample consisted of blood. Receptor source: a man aged 18 to 30 with Graves' ophthalmopathy.

To note about this clonotype: This may be a read error, as it is one base from a much larger clone. The rearrangement joins TRBV7-6 to TRBJ2-5; the D is unclear. The CDR3 has 13 residues. Trimming shortened V by 4 bases and J by 5 bases, and 11 bases separated the two germline ends. Germline CDR1 SGHVS, CDR2 FNYEAQ. The CDR3 sequence: CASSSVQWETQYF. Written as DNA, the CDR3 is TGTGCCAGCAGCTCAGTGCAGTGGGAGACCCAGTACTTC. Together with reference TRBV7-6 and TRBJ2-5, the CDR3 gives the full variable domain: GAGVSQSPRYKVTKRGQDVALRCDPISGHVSLYWYRQALGQGPEFLTYFNYEAQQDKSGLPNDRFSAERPEGSISTLTIQRTEQRDSAMYRCASSSVQWETQYFGPGTRLLVL.

The chain joins TRBV11-2 to TRBJ2-1; 10 bases are a match to TRBD2. The V and J ends lost 1 base and 4 bases, in that order; junction bases with no gene match: 4. This CDR3 has 16 residues. Germline CDR1 reads SGHAT; CDR2 reads FQNNGV. The CDR3 protein is CASSLGSSGSYNEQFF. The CDR3 nucleotides are TGTGCCAGCAGCTTAGGGTCTAGCGGGAGTTACAATGAGCAGTTCTTC.

The rearrangement uses TRBV28 and TRBJ1-5; the D gene is possibly TRBD1 (5 bases). V was cut by 3 bases and J by 2 bases, with 11 bases left in between. The CDR3 has 15 amino acids. Per the germline V gene, CDR1 is MDHEN and CDR2 is SYDVKM. As DNA, the CDR3 is TGTGCCAGCAGTTTCCTAGTGGGGGGCAATCAGCCCCAGCATTTT. It encodes CASSFLVGGNQPQHF. Full variable domain (remainder filled in from reference TRBV28 and TRBJ1-5): DVKVTQSSRYLVKRTGEKVFLECVQDMDHENMFWYRQDPGLGLRLIYFSYDVKMKEKGDIPEGYSVSREKKERFSLILESASTNQTSMYLCASSFLVGGNQPQHFGDGTRLSIL.